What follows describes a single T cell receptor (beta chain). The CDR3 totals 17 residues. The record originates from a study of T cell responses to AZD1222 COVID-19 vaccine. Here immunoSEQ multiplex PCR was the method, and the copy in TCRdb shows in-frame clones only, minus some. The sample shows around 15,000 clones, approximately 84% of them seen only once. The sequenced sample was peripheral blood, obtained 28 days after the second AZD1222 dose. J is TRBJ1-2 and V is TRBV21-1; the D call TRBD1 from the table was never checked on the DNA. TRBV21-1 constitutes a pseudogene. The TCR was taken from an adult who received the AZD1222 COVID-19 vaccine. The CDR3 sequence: CASSKGLLPRTDYGYTF. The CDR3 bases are TGTGCCAGCAGCAAAGGTCTATTACCCCGGACAGACTATGGCTACACCTTC.